Given below is one TCR beta chain in context. Its antigen is not known. This entry is derived from a study of cytomegalovirus exposure and HLA in healthy donors. Germline V CDR1 and CDR2: MGHRA, YSYEKL. V gave up 0 bases and J gave up 7 bases; unmatched junction bases: 3. This CDR3 has 15 amino acids. Study findings and constraints: A later analysis, which compared TCR beta chains of equal frequency, found the HLA-associated ones more clonally expanded.

Amplification used 60 Vbeta primers and 13 Jbeta primers. Clones were sequenced by immunoSEQ multiplex PCR, and TCRdb holds only the in-frame ones, with some missing. Found here are over 200,000 clones, approximately 90% of them singletons; the top ten hold about 1%. The source is a woman aged 18-30 years in good health and CMV-seronegative. The sequenced material came from PBMCs. The chain uses TRBV4-1 and TRBJ1-4, with 9 bases aligning to TRBD1. The CDR3 loop is CASSQDGTGSEKLFF. The DNA of the CDR3 is TGCGCCAGCAGCCAAGACGGGACAGGGTCTGAAAAACTGTTTTTT.